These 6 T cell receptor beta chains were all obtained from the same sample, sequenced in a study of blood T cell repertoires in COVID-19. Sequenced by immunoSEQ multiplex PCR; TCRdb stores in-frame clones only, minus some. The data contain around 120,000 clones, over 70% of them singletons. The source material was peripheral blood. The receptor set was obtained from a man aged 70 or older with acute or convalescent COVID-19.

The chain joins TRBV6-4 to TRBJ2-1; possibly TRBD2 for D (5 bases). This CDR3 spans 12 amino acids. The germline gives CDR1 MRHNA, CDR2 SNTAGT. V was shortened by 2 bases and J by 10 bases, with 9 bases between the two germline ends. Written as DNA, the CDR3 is TGTGCCAGCAGTGACAGGGCGGGCGAGCAGTTCTTC. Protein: CASSDRAGEQFF.

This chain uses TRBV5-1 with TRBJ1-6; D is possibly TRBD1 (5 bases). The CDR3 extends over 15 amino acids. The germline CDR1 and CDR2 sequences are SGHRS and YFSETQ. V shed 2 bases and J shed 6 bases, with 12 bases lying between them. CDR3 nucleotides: TGCGCCAGCAGCTTTACAGGTTTGGGTAATTCACCCCTCCACTTT. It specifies CASSFTGLGNSPLHF.

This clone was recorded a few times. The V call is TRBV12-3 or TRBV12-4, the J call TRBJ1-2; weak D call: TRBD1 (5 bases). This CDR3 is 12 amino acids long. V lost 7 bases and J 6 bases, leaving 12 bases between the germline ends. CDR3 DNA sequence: TGTGCCAGCACCCGGGGGGGGGATGGCTACACCTTC. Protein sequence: CASTRGGDGYTF.

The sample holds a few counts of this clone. DNA for the CDR3: TGCGCCAGCAGCTTGGGGCAGGGTGAAAAACTGTTTTTT. It yields the protein CASSLGQGEKLFF. The chain employs TRBV5-1 and TRBJ1-4; D might be TRBD1 (5 bases). Germline values: CDR1 SGHRS, CDR2 YFSETQ. The CDR3 runs to 13 residues. V was cut by 0 bases and J by 7 bases, with 7 bases left in between. Complete variable domain (other parts from reference TRBV5-1 and TRBJ1-4): KAGVTQTPRYLIKTRGQQVTLSCSPISGHRSVSWYQQTPGQGLQFLFEYFSETQRNKGNFPGRFSGRQFSNSRSEMNVSTLELGDSALYLCASSLGQGEKLFFGSGTQLSVL.

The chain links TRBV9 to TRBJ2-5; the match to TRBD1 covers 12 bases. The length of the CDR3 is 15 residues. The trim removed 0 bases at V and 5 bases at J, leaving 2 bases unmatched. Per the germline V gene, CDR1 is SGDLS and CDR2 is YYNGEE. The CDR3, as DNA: TGTGCCAGCAGCGTAGAGGGACAGGGGGCTGAGACCCAGTACTTC. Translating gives CASSVEGQGAETQYF. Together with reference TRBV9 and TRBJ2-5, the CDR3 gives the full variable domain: DSGVTQTPKHLITATGQRVTLRCSPRSGDLSVYWYQQSLDQGLQFLIQYYNGEERAKGNILERFSAQQFPDLHSELNLSSLELGDSALYFCASSVEGQGAETQYFGPGTRLLVL.

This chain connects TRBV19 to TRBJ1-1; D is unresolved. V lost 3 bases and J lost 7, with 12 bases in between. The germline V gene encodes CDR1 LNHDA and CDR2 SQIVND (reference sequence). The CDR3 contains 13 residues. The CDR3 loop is CASSIRRGLEAFF. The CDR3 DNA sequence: TGTGCCAGTAGTATCCGCAGAGGGCTTGAAGCTTTCTTT.